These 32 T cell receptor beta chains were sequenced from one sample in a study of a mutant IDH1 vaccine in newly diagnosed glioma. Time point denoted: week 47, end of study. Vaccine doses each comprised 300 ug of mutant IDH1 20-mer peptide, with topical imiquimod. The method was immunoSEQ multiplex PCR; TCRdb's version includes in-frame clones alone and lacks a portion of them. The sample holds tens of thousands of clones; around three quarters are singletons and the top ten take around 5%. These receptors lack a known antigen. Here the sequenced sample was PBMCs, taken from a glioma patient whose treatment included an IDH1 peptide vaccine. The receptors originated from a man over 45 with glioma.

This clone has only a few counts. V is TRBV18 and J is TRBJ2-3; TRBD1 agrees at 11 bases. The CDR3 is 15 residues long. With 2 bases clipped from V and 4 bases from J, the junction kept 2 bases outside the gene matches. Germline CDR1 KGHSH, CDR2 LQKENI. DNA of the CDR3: TGTGCCAGCTCACCATGGACAGGGGGCGCAGATACGCAGTATTTT. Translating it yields CASSPWTGGADTQYF.

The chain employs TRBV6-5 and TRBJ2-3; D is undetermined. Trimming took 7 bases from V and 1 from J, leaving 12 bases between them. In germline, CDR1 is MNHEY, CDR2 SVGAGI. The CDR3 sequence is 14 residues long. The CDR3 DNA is TGTGCCAGCAAAAGGGCAGGCGGCACAGATACGCAGTATTTT. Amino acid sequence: CASKRAGGTDTQYF.

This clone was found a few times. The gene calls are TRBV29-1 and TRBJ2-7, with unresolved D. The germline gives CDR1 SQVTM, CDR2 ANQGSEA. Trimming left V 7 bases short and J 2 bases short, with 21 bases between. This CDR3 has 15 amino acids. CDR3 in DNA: TGCAGCGCCGAAACACAGCATAGTTTTCCCTACGAGCAGTACTTC. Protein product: CSAETQHSFPYEQYF.

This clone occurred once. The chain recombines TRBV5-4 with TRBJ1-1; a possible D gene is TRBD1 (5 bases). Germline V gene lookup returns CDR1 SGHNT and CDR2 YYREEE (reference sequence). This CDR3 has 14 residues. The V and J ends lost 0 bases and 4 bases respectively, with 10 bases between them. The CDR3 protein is CASSLGQRSTEAFF. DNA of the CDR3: TGTGCCAGCAGCTTGGGACAGAGAAGCACTGAAGCTTTCTTT. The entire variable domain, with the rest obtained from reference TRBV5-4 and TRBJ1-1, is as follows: ETGVTQSPTHLIKTRGQQVTLRCSSQSGHNTVSWYQQALGQGPQFIFQYYREEENGRGNFPPRFSGLQFPNYSSELNVNALELDDSALYLCASSLGQRSTEAFFGQGTRLTVV.

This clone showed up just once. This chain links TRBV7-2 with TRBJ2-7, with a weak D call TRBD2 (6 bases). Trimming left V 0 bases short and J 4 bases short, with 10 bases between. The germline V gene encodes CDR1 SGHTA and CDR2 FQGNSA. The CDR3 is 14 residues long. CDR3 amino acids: CASSLAAGPYEQYF. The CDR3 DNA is TGTGCCAGCAGCTTAGCGGCGGGGCCGTACGAGCAGTACTTC.

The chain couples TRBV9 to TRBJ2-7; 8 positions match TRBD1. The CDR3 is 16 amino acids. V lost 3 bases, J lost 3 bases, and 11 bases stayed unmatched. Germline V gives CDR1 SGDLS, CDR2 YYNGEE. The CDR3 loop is CASSGGDRSLIYEQYF. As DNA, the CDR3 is TGTGCCAGCAGCGGGGGGGACAGGTCTCTTATCTACGAGCAGTACTTC.

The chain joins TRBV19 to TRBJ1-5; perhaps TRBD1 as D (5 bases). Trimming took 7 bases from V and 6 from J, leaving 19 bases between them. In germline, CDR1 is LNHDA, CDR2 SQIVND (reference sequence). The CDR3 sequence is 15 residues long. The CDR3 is CASTLNDRSFQPQHF. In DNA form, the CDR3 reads TGTGCCAGTACCTTAAATGACAGATCTTTTCAGCCCCAGCATTTT. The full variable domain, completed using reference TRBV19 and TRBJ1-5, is DGGITQSPKYLFRKEGQNVTLSCEQNLNHDAMYWYRQDPGQGLRLIYYSQIVNDFQKGDIAEGYSVSREKKESFPLTVTSAQKNPTAFYLCASTLNDRSFQPQHFGDGTRLSIL.

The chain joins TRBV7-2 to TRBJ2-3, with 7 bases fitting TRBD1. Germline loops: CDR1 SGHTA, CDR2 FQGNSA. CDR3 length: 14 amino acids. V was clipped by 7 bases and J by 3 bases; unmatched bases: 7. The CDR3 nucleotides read TGTGCCAGCATACGGGACAGTGGTACAGATACGCAGTATTTT. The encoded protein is CASIRDSGTDTQYF.

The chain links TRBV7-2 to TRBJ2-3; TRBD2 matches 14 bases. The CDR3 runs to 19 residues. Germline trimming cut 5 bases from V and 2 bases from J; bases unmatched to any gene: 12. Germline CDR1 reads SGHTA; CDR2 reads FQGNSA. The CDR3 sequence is CASSEEGLAGVLNTDTQYF. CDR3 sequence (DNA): TGTGCCAGCAGCGAAGAGGGACTAGCGGGGGTACTCAACACAGATACGCAGTATTTT.

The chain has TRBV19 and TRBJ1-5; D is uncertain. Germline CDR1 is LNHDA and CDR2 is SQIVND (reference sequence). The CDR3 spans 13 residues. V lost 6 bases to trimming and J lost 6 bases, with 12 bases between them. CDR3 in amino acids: CASRREEFQPQHF. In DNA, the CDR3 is TGTGCCAGTAGACGGGAAGAGTTTCAGCCCCAGCATTTT.

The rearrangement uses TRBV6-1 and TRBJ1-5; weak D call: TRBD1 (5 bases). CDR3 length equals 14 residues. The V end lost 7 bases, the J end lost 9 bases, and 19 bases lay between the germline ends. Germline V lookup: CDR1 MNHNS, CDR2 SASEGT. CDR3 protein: CASTPTTQGPPQHF. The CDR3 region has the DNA TGTGCCAGCACTCCGACCACTCAGGGACCGCCCCAGCATTTT.

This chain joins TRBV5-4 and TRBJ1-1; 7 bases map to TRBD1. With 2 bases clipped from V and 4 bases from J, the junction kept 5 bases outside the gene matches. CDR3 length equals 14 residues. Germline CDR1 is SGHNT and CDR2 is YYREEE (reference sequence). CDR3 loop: CASSFRGGGTEAFF. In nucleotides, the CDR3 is TGTGCCAGCAGCTTCCGAGGGGGCGGCACTGAAGCTTTCTTT.

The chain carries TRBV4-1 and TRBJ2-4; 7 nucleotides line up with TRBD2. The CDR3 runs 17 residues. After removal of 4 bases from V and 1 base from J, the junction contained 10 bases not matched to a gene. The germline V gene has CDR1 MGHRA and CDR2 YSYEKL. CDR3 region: CASSPSLAVSAKNIQYF. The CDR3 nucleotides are TGCGCCAGCAGCCCTTCTCTAGCGGTGTCGGCCAAAAACATTCAGTACTTC.

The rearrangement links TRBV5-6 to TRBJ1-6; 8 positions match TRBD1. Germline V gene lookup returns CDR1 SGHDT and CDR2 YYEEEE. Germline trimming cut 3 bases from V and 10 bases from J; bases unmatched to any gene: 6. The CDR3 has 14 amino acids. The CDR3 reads CASSYGQGSSPLHF. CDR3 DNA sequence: TGTGCCAGCAGCTACGGACAGGGATCATCACCCCTCCACTTT.

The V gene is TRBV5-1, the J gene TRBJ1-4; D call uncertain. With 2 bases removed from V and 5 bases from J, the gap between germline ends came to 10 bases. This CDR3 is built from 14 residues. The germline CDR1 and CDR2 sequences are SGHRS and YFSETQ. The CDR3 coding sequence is TGCGCCAGCAGCTTAGGTACAGTAAATGAAAAACTGTTTTTT. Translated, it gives CASSLGTVNEKLFF.

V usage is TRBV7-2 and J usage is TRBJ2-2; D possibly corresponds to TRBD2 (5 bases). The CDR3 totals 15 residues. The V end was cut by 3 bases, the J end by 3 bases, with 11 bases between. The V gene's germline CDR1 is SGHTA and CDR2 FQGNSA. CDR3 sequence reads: CASSLSGSHTGELFF. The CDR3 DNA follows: TGTGCCAGCAGCTTGTCGGGATCTCACACCGGGGAGCTGTTTTTT.

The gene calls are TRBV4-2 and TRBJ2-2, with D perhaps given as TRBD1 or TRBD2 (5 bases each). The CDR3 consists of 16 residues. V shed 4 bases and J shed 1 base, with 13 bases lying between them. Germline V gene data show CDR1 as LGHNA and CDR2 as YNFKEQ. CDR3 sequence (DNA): TGTGCCAGCAGCCCCTTTGGGGACCAGAACACCGGGGAGCTGTTTTTT. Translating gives CASSPFGDQNTGELFF.

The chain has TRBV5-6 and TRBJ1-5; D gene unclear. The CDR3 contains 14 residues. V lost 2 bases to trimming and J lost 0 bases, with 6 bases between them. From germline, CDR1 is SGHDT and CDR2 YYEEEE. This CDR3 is CASSFGDSNQPQHF. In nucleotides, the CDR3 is TGTGCCAGCAGCTTTGGAGATAGCAATCAGCCCCAGCATTTT.

The CDR3 is CASSGTTNEKLFF. DNA of the CDR3: TGCGCCAGCAGCGGGACAACTAATGAAAAACTGTTTTTT. The rearrangement links TRBV10-1 to TRBJ1-4, with D unclear. The CDR3 totals 13 residues. The V end was cut by 6 bases, the J end by 0 bases, with 5 bases between. From germline, CDR1 is WNHNN and CDR2 SYGVQD (reference sequence).

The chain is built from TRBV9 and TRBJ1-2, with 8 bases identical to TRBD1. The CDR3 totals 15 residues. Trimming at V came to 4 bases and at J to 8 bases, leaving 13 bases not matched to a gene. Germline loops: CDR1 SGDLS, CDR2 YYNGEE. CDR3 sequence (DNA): TGTGCCAGCAGCCCAGCAGGGGGCGACCTGCGGGGCTACACCTTC. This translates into CASSPAGGDLRGYTF.

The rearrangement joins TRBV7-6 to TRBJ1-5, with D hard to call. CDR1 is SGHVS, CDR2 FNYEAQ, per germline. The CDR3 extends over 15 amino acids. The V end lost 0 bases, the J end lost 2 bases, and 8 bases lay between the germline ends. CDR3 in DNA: TGTGCCAGCAGCTTAGCAATGGGCGGCAATCAGCCCCAGCATTTT. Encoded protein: CASSLAMGGNQPQHF.

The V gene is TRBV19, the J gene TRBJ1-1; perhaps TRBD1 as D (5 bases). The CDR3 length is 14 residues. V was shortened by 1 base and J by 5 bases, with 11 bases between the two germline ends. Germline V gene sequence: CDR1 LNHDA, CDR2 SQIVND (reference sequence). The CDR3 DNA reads TGTGCCAGTAGTATAGTAAGGGGCCGGACTGAAGCTTTCTTT. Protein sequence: CASSIVRGRTEAFF.

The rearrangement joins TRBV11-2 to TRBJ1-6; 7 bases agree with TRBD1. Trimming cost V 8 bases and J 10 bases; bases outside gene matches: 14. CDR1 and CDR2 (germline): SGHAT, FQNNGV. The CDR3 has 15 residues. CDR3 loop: CASSPQGEEESPLHF. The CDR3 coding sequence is TGTGCCAGCTCCCCCCAGGGGGAAGAGGAGTCACCCCTCCACTTT.

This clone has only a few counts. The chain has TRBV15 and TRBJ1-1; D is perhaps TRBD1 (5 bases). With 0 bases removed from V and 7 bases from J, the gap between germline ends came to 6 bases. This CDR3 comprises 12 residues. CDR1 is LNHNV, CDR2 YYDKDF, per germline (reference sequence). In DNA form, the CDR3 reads TGTGCCACCAGCAGAGAGGGGGGTGAAGCTTTCTTT. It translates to CATSREGGEAFF.

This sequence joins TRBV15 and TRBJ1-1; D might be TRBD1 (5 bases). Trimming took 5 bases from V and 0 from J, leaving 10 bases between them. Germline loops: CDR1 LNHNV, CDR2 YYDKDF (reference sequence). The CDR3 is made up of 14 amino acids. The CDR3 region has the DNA TGTGCCACCAGCGCGGGGGGACTGAACACTGAAGCTTTCTTT. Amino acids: CATSAGGLNTEAFF. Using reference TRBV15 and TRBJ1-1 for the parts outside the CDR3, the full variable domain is DAMVIQNPRYQVTQFGKPVTLSCSQTLNHNVMYWYQQKSSQAPKLLFHYYDKDFNNEADTPDNFQSRRPNTSFCFLDIRSPGLGDTAMYLCATSAGGLNTEAFFGQGTRLTVV.

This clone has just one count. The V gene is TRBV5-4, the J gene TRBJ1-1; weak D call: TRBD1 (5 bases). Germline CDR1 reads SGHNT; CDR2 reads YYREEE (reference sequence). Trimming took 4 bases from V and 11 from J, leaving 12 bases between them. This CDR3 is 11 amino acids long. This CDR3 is CASSRRGRAFF. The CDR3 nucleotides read TGTGCCAGCAGCCGCCGGGGCCGGGCTTTCTTT. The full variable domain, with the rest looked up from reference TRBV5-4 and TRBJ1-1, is ETGVTQSPTHLIKTRGQQVTLRCSSQSGHNTVSWYQQALGQGPQFIFQYYREEENGRGNFPPRFSGLQFPNYSSELNVNALELDDSALYLCASSRRGRAFFGQGTRLTVV.

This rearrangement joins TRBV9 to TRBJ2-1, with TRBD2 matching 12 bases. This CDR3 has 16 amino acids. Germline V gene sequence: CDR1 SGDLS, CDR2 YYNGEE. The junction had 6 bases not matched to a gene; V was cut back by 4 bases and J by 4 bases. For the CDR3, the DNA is TGTGCCAGCAGCATCAGACTAGCGGGGGCGTACAATGAGCAGTTCTTC. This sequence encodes CASSIRLAGAYNEQFF.

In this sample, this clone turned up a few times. The CDR3 coding sequence is TGTGCCAGCAGCGGGCCGGGACAAAATCAGCCCCAGCATTTT. Its protein is CASSGPGQNQPQHF. V is TRBV7-9 and J is TRBJ1-5; perhaps TRBD1 as D (6 bases). Germline V gives CDR1 SEHNR, CDR2 FQNEAQ (reference sequence). The CDR3 consists of 14 residues. V lost 5 bases to trimming and J lost 4 bases, with 12 bases between them.

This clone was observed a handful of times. The CDR3 DNA sequence: TGTGCCAGCAGTTCACCACACAGGGGACGGGATGAAGCTTTCTTT. The encoded protein is CASSSPHRGRDEAFF. The V call is TRBV28, the J call TRBJ1-1; 7 bases are a match to TRBD1. Germline V lookup: CDR1 MDHEN, CDR2 SYDVKM. With 4 bases clipped from V and 7 bases from J, the junction kept 12 bases outside the gene matches. The CDR3 loop spans 15 amino acids.

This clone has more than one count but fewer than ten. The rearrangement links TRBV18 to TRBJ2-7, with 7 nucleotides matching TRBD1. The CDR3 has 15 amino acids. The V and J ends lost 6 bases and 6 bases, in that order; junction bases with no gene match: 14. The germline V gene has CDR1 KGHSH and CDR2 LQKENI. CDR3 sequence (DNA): TGTGCCAGCTCCCAAAGGCAGGGACAGACCCTCGAGCAGTACTTC. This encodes CASSQRQGQTLEQYF. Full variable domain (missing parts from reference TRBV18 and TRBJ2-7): NAGVMQNPRHLVRRRGQEARLRCSPMKGHSHVYWYRQLPEEGLKFMVYLQKENIIDESGMPKERFSAEFPKEGPSILRIQQVVRGDSAAYFCASSQRQGQTLEQYFGPGTRLTVT.

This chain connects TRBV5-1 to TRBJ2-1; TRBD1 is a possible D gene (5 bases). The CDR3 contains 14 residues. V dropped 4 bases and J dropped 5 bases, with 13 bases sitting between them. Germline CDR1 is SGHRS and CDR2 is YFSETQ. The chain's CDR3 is CASSIRASNNEQFF. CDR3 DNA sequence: TGCGCCAGCAGCATCAGGGCCTCTAACAATGAGCAGTTCTTC.

CDR3 bases: TGTGCCTGGGGGGGCCCCCGGACAGCAGCCAAAAACATTCAGTACTTC. Translation gives CAWGGPRTAAKNIQYF. The chain is built from TRBV30 and TRBJ2-4, with a possible D match to TRBD1 (6 bases). Trimming left V 5 bases short and J 0 bases short, with 17 bases between. The germline CDR1 and CDR2 sequences are GTSNPN and SVGIG (reference sequence). The CDR3 loop spans 16 amino acids. Based on the CDR3 plus reference TRBV30 and TRBJ2-4, the full variable domain is SQTIHQWPATLVQPVGSPLSLECTVEGTSNPNLYWYRQAAGRGLQLLFYSVGIGQISSEVPQNLSASRPQDRQFILSSKKLLLSDSGFYLCAWGGPRTAAKNIQYFGAGTRLSVL.